The table lists the clone carrying this TCR beta chain with a count of one. Its cognate antigen is unknown. The data were taken from a study of tumor and adjacent non-tumor tissue in lung cancer. Looking at the study overall: Samples averaged about 4.17 million productive TCRbeta reads each.

Germline lookup yields CDR1 KGHSH and CDR2 LQKENI. The V end was cut by 0 bases, the J end by 2 bases, with 6 bases between. This CDR3 comprises 14 residues. The library came from three nested PCR rounds adapted from ARM-PCR protocols. TCRdb re-called the multiplex PCR reads with MiXCR, one entry per CDR3 protein. The sample lists some 100,000 distinct CDR3 sequences, approximately 65% occurring once. No cell sorting was done before RNA was extracted from the tissue. Distant lung tissue was collected more than 3 cm away from the tumor edge. Study results and limitations: Tumor TCR diversity, when higher, was linked to shorter survival. Top 100 clones took a larger repertoire share in normal lung. Significantly higher TCR diversity was found in tumor than normal lung.

This sequence originates from a young man with non-small cell lung cancer. The sequenced sample consisted of distant non-tumor lung tissue. This sequence joins TRBV18 and TRBJ2-3; D uncertain. In DNA, the CDR3 is TGTGCCAGCTCACCACCGGATTTCACAGATACGCAGTATTTT. This encodes CASSPPDFTDTQYF.